The 25 T cell receptor beta chains given below trace back to one sample, sequenced in a study of breast tumors, draining lymph nodes, adjacent tissues. MiXCR was run by TCRdb on the multiplex PCR reads, yielding one entry per CDR3 protein. This sample has 200,000 to 250,000 distinct CDR3 sequences, with around 32% found just once. Axillary draining lymph nodes of breast cancer patients supplied the node samples. The specimen sequenced was axillary lymph node tissue. These receptors all stem from a female donor with breast cancer. Some clones in this sample may be carry-over from other donors' samples.

The chain uses TRBV5-6 and TRBJ1-1; no firm D call. The CDR3 runs to 14 residues. Germline V lookup: CDR1 SGHDT, CDR2 YYEEEE. The V gene lost 0 bases and the J gene lost 3 bases, with 9 bases spanning the gap. CDR3 sequence: CASSLGGSDTEAFF. Written as DNA, the CDR3 is TGTGCCAGCAGCTTGGGGGGTTCGGACACTGAAGCTTTCTTT. The whole variable domain, remainder taken from reference TRBV5-6 and TRBJ1-1, is DAGVTQSPTHLIKTRGQQVTLRCSPKSGHDTVSWYQQALGQGPQFIFQYYEEEERQRGNFPDRFSGHQFPNYSSELNVNALLLGDSALYLCASSLGGSDTEAFFGQGTRLTVV.

This chain joins TRBV7-3 and TRBJ2-2, with 9 bases aligning to TRBD2. Germline values: CDR1 SGHTA, CDR2 FQGTGA. The junction had 4 bases not matched to a gene; V was cut back by 6 bases and J by 5 bases. CDR3 length: 14 residues. CDR3 sequence: CASRSGRSTGELFF. CDR3 nucleotides: TGTGCCAGCAGAAGCGGGAGGTCTACCGGGGAGCTGTTTTTT.

This clonotype was seen a handful of times. It may be a read error: a sequence one base away is much more abundant. The rearrangement uses TRBV19 and TRBJ2-7; 8 nucleotides match TRBD1. Germline CDR1 is LNHDA and CDR2 is SQIVND (reference sequence). The CDR3 has 15 amino acids. The CDR3 loop reads CASSHPRGRNYKQYF. DNA for the CDR3: TGTGCCAGTAGTCACCCCAGGGGGCGCAACTACAAGCAGTACTTC.

This clonotype was recorded at least ten times. The V gene is TRBV6-2 or TRBV6-3, the J gene TRBJ2-2; D is tentatively TRBD1 or TRBD2 (5 bases each). CDR1 and CDR2 from the germline V gene are MNHEY and SVGEGT. V lost 8 bases and J 0 bases, leaving 13 bases between the germline ends. This CDR3 spans 15 amino acids. The CDR3 coding sequence is TGTGCCAGCTACGAGGGGAACACGAACACCGGGGAGCTGTTTTTT. It codes for CASYEGNTNTGELFF.

This clonotype came up many times. This chain links TRBV30 with TRBJ1-6; 7 bases fit TRBD1. Germline CDR1 reads GTSNPN; CDR2 reads SVGIG (reference sequence). V lost 2 bases to trimming and J lost 7 bases; unmatched junction nucleotides: 8. This CDR3 is built from 15 residues. The DNA for the CDR3 is TGTGCCTGGAGTAGTGTGGGACAGAGAAATTCACCCCTCCACTTT. It translates to CAWSSVGQRNSPLHF.

There are many counts of this clonotype. V and J are TRBV4-3 and TRBJ2-1; TRBD2 matches 10 bases. Germline CDR1 LGHNA, CDR2 YSLEER. The V and J ends lost 1 base and 2 bases, in that order; junction bases with no gene match: 11. This CDR3 is 19 amino acids long. The CDR3 coding sequence is TGCGCCAGCAGCCAAGTTGGGGTTCTTAGCGGGAGGACCTACAATGAGCAGTTCTTC. Amino acids: CASSQVGVLSGRTYNEQFF.

This chain uses TRBV7-2 with TRBJ2-3, with TRBD2 matching over 9 bases. The germline V gene encodes CDR1 SGHTA and CDR2 FQGNSA. The length of the CDR3 is 17 residues. Losses at the gene ends were 2 bases for V and 6 bases for J; bases not matched to a gene: 12. CDR3 region: CASSLNTVAGVSDTQYF. CDR3 in DNA: TGTGCCAGCAGCTTAAATACCGTAGCGGGAGTAAGTGATACGCAGTATTTT.

This clonotype was seen many times. The V call is TRBV5-4, the J call TRBJ1-4; D is unclear. Trimming left V 2 bases short and J 8 bases short, with 7 bases between. Germline V gene data show CDR1 as SGHNT and CDR2 as YYREEE (reference sequence). The CDR3 runs 12 residues. CDR3 nucleotides: TGTGCCAGCAGCTTTCAATGGGAAAAACTGTTTTTT. Residues: CASSFQWEKLFF.

This clonotype was observed at least ten times. This chain links TRBV18 with TRBJ1-2; 10 nucleotides line up with TRBD1. The CDR3 has 17 amino acids. CDR1 is KGHSH and CDR2 is LQKENI in the germline V gene. The trim removed 3 bases at V and 0 bases at J, leaving 7 bases unmatched. The CDR3 DNA follows: TGTGCCAGCTCACCCACTTCGGACAGGGGGACTAACTATGGCTACACCTTC. Its protein is CASSPTSDRGTNYGYTF.

In this sample, this clonotype turned up many times. Given a much more abundant clone one base away, this may be a read error. The chain combines TRBV6-6 with TRBJ1-6, with D perhaps matching TRBD1 (6 bases). CDR1 is MNHNY, CDR2 SVGAGI, per germline (reference sequence). V lost 5 bases to trimming and J lost 6 bases, with 14 bases between them. The CDR3 sequence is 15 residues long. The CDR3 loop reads CASSHMDRPNSPLHF. Here the CDR3 DNA reads TGTGCCAGCAGTCATATGGACAGACCTAATTCACCCCTCCACTTT.

This clonotype was seen more than once but under ten times. A much larger clone is a single base away; this may be a read error. The CDR3 spells CASSFRDFGDQFF. CDR3 nucleotide sequence: TGCGCCAGCAGCTTCCGGGATTTCGGTGACCAGTTCTTC. This chain joins TRBV5-1 and TRBJ2-1; tentative D call: TRBD2 (5 bases). CDR1 SGHRS and CDR2 YFSETQ come from the germline V gene. The CDR3 consists of 13 residues. V was cut by 2 bases and J by 13 bases, with 16 bases left in between.

This clonotype came up many times. The J gene is TRBJ2-7, the V gene TRBV27; the match to TRBD2 covers 9 bases. Germline V gene data show CDR1 as MNHEY and CDR2 as SMNVEV (reference sequence). Trimming cost V 2 bases and J 5 bases; bases outside gene matches: 4. The CDR3 sequence is 14 residues long. The CDR3: CASSLQLAGDEQYF. DNA for the CDR3: TGTGCCAGCAGTTTACAACTAGCGGGCGACGAGCAGTACTTC.

This clonotype was seen many times. This rearrangement joins TRBV6-5 to TRBJ2-4; D might be TRBD1 (6 bases). The length of the CDR3 is 16 residues. CDR1 is MNHEY, CDR2 SVGAGI, per germline. The V gene lost 5 bases and the J gene lost 0 bases, with 14 bases spanning the gap. The CDR3 region is CASSGRGVGAKNIQYF. CDR3 coding DNA: TGTGCCAGCAGTGGCAGGGGCGTTGGAGCCAAAAACATTCAGTACTTC.

This clonotype was counted ten times or more. The chain links TRBV19 to TRBJ2-5; D tentatively reads TRBD1 or TRBD2 (7 bases each). Germline assignment: CDR1 LNHDA and CDR2 SQIVND (reference sequence). The germline V and J ends were trimmed by 6 bases and 2 bases, with 19 bases remaining between them. This CDR3 has 16 residues. The CDR3 nucleotides read TGTGCCAGTAGCAGGGGGGGTGGCAACCGGCAAGAGACCCAGTACTTC. Translated, it gives CASSRGGGNRQETQYF. Full variable domain (rest looked up from reference TRBV19 and TRBJ2-5): DGGITQSPKYLFRKEGQNVTLSCEQNLNHDAMYWYRQDPGQGLRLIYYSQIVNDFQKGDIAEGYSVSREKKESFPLTVTSAQKNPTAFYLCASSRGGGNRQETQYFGPGTRLLVL.

This clonotype was detected ten times or more. The rearrangement links TRBV19 to TRBJ2-1, with 7 bases lining up with TRBD1. Germline loops: CDR1 LNHDA, CDR2 SQIVND (reference sequence). The CDR3 spans 13 residues. Germline trimming cut 4 bases from V and 5 bases from J; bases unmatched to any gene: 2. CDR3 sequence reads: CASSRGQNNEQFF. The CDR3, as DNA: TGTGCCAGTAGTAGGGGACAGAACAATGAGCAGTTCTTC. Variable domain in full (rest from reference TRBV19 and TRBJ2-1): DGGITQSPKYLFRKEGQNVTLSCEQNLNHDAMYWYRQDPGQGLRLIYYSQIVNDFQKGDIAEGYSVSREKKESFPLTVTSAQKNPTAFYLCASSRGQNNEQFFGPGTRLTVL.

CDR3 in DNA: TGCAGTGCCTATGACAACCTAAGACTCCTCCAAGAGACCCAGCATTTT. Translating it yields CSAYDNLRLLQETQHF. The chain recombines TRBV20-1 with TRBJ1-5, with D uncertain. Germline CDR1 DFQATT, CDR2 SNEGSKA (reference sequence). V was trimmed by 6 bases and J by 11 bases, leaving 29 bases between them. The CDR3 spans 16 residues.

The sample holds many counts of this clonotype. J is TRBJ2-1 and V is TRBV6-5, with 8 bases aligning to TRBD2. The CDR3 totals 17 residues. Per the germline V gene, CDR1 is MNHEY and CDR2 is SVGAGI. The ends lost 4 bases at V and 4 bases at J; junction bases unmatched: 12. Written as DNA, the CDR3 is TGTGCCAGCAGTTTTGGACTAGCCCGGTTCCCTTACAATGAGCAGTTCTTC. Its protein is CASSFGLARFPYNEQFF.

In its sample, this clonotype was seen many times. This rearrangement joins TRBV12-3 or TRBV12-4 to TRBJ2-7; D unclear. Trimming left V 5 bases short and J 5 bases short, with 13 bases between. The CDR3 runs to 13 residues. DNA for the CDR3: TGTGCCAGCAGTCCCAGGAAGGGTCACGAGCAGTACTTC. Translation: CASSPRKGHEQYF.

There are many counts of this clonotype. The chain joins TRBV3-1 to TRBJ1-6, with D hard to call. V was pared by 2 bases and J by 4 bases, with 9 bases between. Germline lookup yields CDR1 LGHDT and CDR2 YNNKEL (reference sequence). The CDR3 covers 15 residues. As DNA, the CDR3 is TGTGCCAGCAGCCAAACGTATCAGTATAATTCACCCCTCCACTTT. Translated: CASSQTYQYNSPLHF.

This chain uses TRBV20-1 with TRBJ1-3, with 7 nucleotides matching TRBD1. Germline V gene lookup returns CDR1 DFQATT and CDR2 SNEGSKA (reference sequence). Trimming at V came to 0 bases and at J to 4 bases, leaving 9 bases not matched to a gene. This CDR3 is built from 16 residues. The CDR3 region is CSARDNQGGPGNTIYF. The CDR3 nucleotides are TGCAGTGCTAGAGATAACCAGGGGGGGCCGGGAAACACCATATATTTT.

Of note for this clonotype: The junction shows a germline mismatch at one end, possibly a read error. The rearrangement uses TRBV2 and TRBJ2-1, with 8 bases fitting TRBD2. In germline, CDR1 is SNHLY, CDR2 FYNNEI. The CDR3 loop spans 16 amino acids. The CDR3 bases are TGTGCCATAGCGGGATTCGTAGGGATGCAAGAGAATGAACAGTTCTTC. As protein: CAIAGFVGMQENEQFF.

In regard to this clonotype: A much larger clone lies a single base off, so this may be a read error. The chain has TRBV6-1 and TRBJ2-7, with 8 bases identical to TRBD1. Germline V CDR1 and CDR2: MNHNS, SASEGT. The CDR3 contains 14 residues. The chain's CDR3 is CASSSSGGPYGQYF. The CDR3 DNA is TGTGCCAGCAGTTCTTCAGGGGGCCCCTACGGGCAGTACTTC.

This clonotype was recorded many times. The CDR3 DNA reads as TGCAGCGTGGGCCGGACAGTCTACGAGCAGTACTTC. Amino acid sequence: CSVGRTVYEQYF. The chain recombines TRBV29-1 with TRBJ2-7, with D perhaps TRBD1 (6 bases). The germline V and J ends were trimmed by 6 bases and 3 bases, with 12 bases remaining between them. The CDR3 length is 12 residues. Germline V gene data show CDR1 as SQVTM and CDR2 as ANQGSEA.

This clonotype was counted at least ten times. This chain connects TRBV20-1 to TRBJ2-1; tentative D call: TRBD2 (5 bases). Germline-derived CDR1 and CDR2 are DFQATT and SNEGSKA (reference sequence). The ends were cut back, 0 bases at V and 3 bases at J, with 15 bases in the middle. The CDR3 contains 16 residues. For the CDR3, the DNA is TGCAGTGCTAGAGATTTCCTAGCTCCAATCTACAATGAGCAGTTCTTC. Residues: CSARDFLAPIYNEQFF.

The rearrangement joins TRBV11-1 to TRBJ2-3, with unresolved D. CDR3 length: 17 amino acids. Germline V gives CDR1 SGHAT, CDR2 FQDESV (reference sequence). The V end lost 5 bases, the J end lost 0 bases, and 18 bases lay between the germline ends. CDR3 in amino acids: CASSPSLQAVSTDTQYF. The CDR3 DNA follows: TGTGCCAGCAGCCCCTCCCTCCAGGCTGTGAGCACAGATACGCAGTATTTT.